One sample yielded the 13 T cell receptor beta chains listed below, sequenced in a study of blood T cell repertoires in COVID-19. Here immunoSEQ multiplex PCR was the method, and the copy in TCRdb shows in-frame clones only, minus some. The sample includes just under 45,000 clones, roughly nine tenths seen only once; the top ten take roughly 25%. Input material: peripheral blood. The receptors were gathered from a woman aged 80 or over in a cohort sampled during active or convalescent COVID-19.

V and J are TRBV7-2 and TRBJ2-1, with 12 bases matching TRBD2. Per the germline V gene, CDR1 is SGHTA and CDR2 is FQGNSA. The V segment lost 1 base and the J segment 10 bases; nucleotides outside the gene matches: 5. The CDR3 is 15 residues long. The CDR3 DNA is TGTGCCAGCAGCTTAGTCGTTCTAGCGGGGGGGGAGCAGTTCTTC. Amino acid sequence: CASSLVVLAGGEQFF.

The chain recombines TRBV7-2 with TRBJ1-5; TRBD1 is a possible D gene (5 bases). This CDR3 is built from 15 residues. Between the trimmed V and J ends, which lost 1 base and 3 bases, there was a span of 10 bases. Germline loops: CDR1 SGHTA, CDR2 FQGNSA. The CDR3: CASSLVRQINQPQHF. The CDR3 bases are TGTGCCAGCAGCTTAGTACGACAGATCAATCAGCCCCAGCATTTT.

The chain recombines TRBV12-3 or TRBV12-4 with TRBJ2-1; TRBD2 is a possible D gene (6 bases). Trimming pared 8 bases from V and 5 bases from J, leaving 13 bases between. CDR3 length equals 13 residues. For the CDR3, the DNA is TGTGCCAGCGTTTTTAGCGGAAACAATGAGCAGTTCTTC. Amino acid sequence: CASVFSGNNEQFF.

The rearrangement uses TRBV2 and TRBJ2-7; D is perhaps TRBD2 (5 bases). This CDR3 region has 13 residues. CDR1 SNHLY and CDR2 FYNNEI come from the germline V gene. The V and J ends lost 7 bases and 4 bases respectively, with 14 bases between them. CDR3 sequence: CASITGVPYEQYF. CDR3 DNA: TGTGCCAGCATAACCGGGGTCCCTTACGAGCAGTACTTC.

This chain connects TRBV5-1 to TRBJ1-5; possibly TRBD1 for D (6 bases). Germline V lookup: CDR1 SGHRS, CDR2 YFSETQ. This CDR3 comprises 15 residues. Deletions cut 2 bases from V and 0 bases from J, with 9 bases between. CDR3 DNA sequence: TGCGCCAGCAGCTTACAGGGCTATAGCAATCAGCCCCAGCATTTT. Protein sequence: CASSLQGYSNQPQHF.

This clone appeared once. The chain combines TRBV11-2 with TRBJ2-1; no clear D gene. Looked up from germline, CDR1 is SGHAT and CDR2 is FQNNGV. V lost 5 bases to trimming and J lost 5 bases, with 16 bases between them. CDR3 length: 15 amino acids. This CDR3 reads CASSLHSSGDNEQFF. CDR3 DNA: TGTGCCAGCAGCCTCCACTCTTCTGGAGACAATGAGCAGTTCTTC.

DNA for the CDR3: TGTGCCAGCTCACCCAACCAGCGGGGGTCCTACGAGCAGTACTTC. This codes for CASSPNQRGSYEQYF. This sequence joins TRBV18 and TRBJ2-7, with 8 bases lining up with TRBD2. Germline V gene lookup returns CDR1 KGHSH and CDR2 LQKENI. The CDR3 consists of 15 residues. Trimming removed 3 bases from V and 1 base from J; junction bases left unmatched: 5.

The V and J genes are TRBV5-1 and TRBJ2-7, with D maybe TRBD2 (7 bases). This CDR3 has 16 residues. Trimming left V 4 bases short and J 7 bases short, with 24 bases between. Germline assignment: CDR1 SGHRS and CDR2 YFSETQ. CDR3 sequence: CASSQTPGAGVEEQYF. The CDR3 DNA follows: TGCGCCAGCAGCCAGACACCGGGGGCGGGGGTAGAGGAGCAGTACTTC. Drawing the rest from reference TRBV5-1 and TRBJ2-7, the complete variable domain is KAGVTQTPRYLIKTRGQQVTLSCSPISGHRSVSWYQQTPGQGLQFLFEYFSETQRNKGNFPGRFSGRQFSNSRSEMNVSTLELGDSALYLCASSQTPGAGVEEQYFGPGTRLTVT.

J is TRBJ2-2 and V is TRBV5-1, with 9 nucleotides matching TRBD1. CDR1 SGHRS and CDR2 YFSETQ come from the germline V gene. V was clipped by 4 bases and J by 2 bases; unmatched bases: 6. The CDR3 has 16 amino acids. In DNA form, the CDR3 reads TGCGCCAGCAGCATCGGGACAGGGCCTAACACCGGGGAGCTGTTTTTT. Encoded protein: CASSIGTGPNTGELFF. Full variable domain (outside the CDR3, taken from reference TRBV5-1 and TRBJ2-2): KAGVTQTPRYLIKTRGQQVTLSCSPISGHRSVSWYQQTPGQGLQFLFEYFSETQRNKGNFPGRFSGRQFSNSRSEMNVSTLELGDSALYLCASSIGTGPNTGELFFGEGSRLTVL.

The V call is TRBV6-6, the J call TRBJ2-7; 8 bases line up with TRBD2. The CDR3 runs to 15 residues. V lost 2 bases and J lost 2; bases outside the gene matches: 5. CDR1 is MNHNY and CDR2 is SVGAGI in the germline V gene (reference sequence). The CDR3 sequence: CASSYASGLTYEQYF. The CDR3 region has the DNA TGTGCCAGCAGTTACGCTAGCGGGCTGACCTACGAGCAGTACTTC.

The chain recombines TRBV6-2 or TRBV6-3 with TRBJ1-2, with D uncertain. V dropped 4 bases and J dropped 4 bases, with 10 bases sitting between them. This CDR3 contains 13 residues. Germline CDR1 and CDR2: MNHEY and SVGEGT. The CDR3 loop is CASSLGSFYGYTF. In nucleotides, the CDR3 is TGTGCCAGCAGTTTGGGCAGCTTCTATGGCTACACCTTC.

The chain links TRBV6-2 or TRBV6-3 to TRBJ2-1; maybe TRBD2 (6 bases). Germline V gives CDR1 MNHEY, CDR2 SVGEGT. The CDR3 runs 14 residues. Trimming stripped 2 bases from V and 6 bases from J, with 11 bases between. CDR3 sequence reads: CASSYGTPINEQFF. For the CDR3, the DNA is TGTGCCAGCAGTTACGGGACTCCTATCAATGAGCAGTTCTTC.

The V call is TRBV5-1, the J call TRBJ2-2, with D possibly being TRBD2 (6 bases). V was shortened by 0 bases and J by 2 bases, with 11 bases between the two germline ends. Germline-derived CDR1 and CDR2 are SGHRS and YFSETQ. The CDR3 runs 16 residues. This CDR3 is CASSLVAEYNTGELFF. The CDR3 region has the DNA TGCGCCAGCAGCTTGGTAGCGGAATATAACACCGGGGAGCTGTTTTTT.